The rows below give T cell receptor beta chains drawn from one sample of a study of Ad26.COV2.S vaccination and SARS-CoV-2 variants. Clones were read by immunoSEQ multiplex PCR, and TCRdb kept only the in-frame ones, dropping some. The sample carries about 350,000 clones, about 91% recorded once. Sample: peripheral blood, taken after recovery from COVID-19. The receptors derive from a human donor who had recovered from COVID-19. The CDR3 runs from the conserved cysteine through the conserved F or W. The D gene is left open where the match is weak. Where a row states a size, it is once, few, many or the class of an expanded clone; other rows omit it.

CASSFSSGNTIYF	TGTGCCAGCAGCTTTAGCTCTGGAAACACCATATATTTT	NA	TRBJ1-3	TRBV3-1/TRBV3-2	NA
CASSLGTAPNYGYTF	TGCGCCAGCAGCCTGGGGACAGCCCCAAACTATGGCTACACCTTC	NA	TRBJ1-2	TRBV5-1	TRBD1
CASSPGVGSWIGNTEAFF	TGTGCCAGCAGCCCCGGTGTGGGCAGTTGGATAGGTAACACTGAAGCTTTCTTT	NA	TRBJ1-1	TRBV7-8	NA
CASSPLQGFGGYTF	TGCGCCAGCAGTCCCCTACAGGGTTTTGGTGGCTACACCTTC	NA	TRBJ1-2	TRBV10-2	NA
CASSFNQPYEQYF	TGTGCCAGCAGTTTTAACCAACCCTACGAGCAGTACTTC	NA	TRBJ2-7	TRBV12-3/TRBV12-4	NA
CASSRTPTNEKLFF	TGTGCCAGCAGTCGGACACCAACTAATGAAAAACTGTTTTTT	NA	TRBJ1-4	TRBV11-2	NA
CASSLEGVLNQPQHF	TGTGCCAGCAGCTTGGAGGGGGTTCTAAATCAGCCCCAGCATTTT	NA	TRBJ1-5	TRBV5-8	NA
CASSFLGQNNSPLHF	TGCGCCAGCAGCTTTTTGGGACAAAATAATTCACCCCTCCACTTT	NA	TRBJ1-6	TRBV5-1	NA
CASSGWDRGINEQYF	TGTGCCAGCAGTGGGTGGGACAGGGGTATTAACGAGCAGTACTTC	NA	TRBJ2-7	TRBV2	TRBD1
CASSYRGELQEKLFF	TGTGCCAGTAGTTACAGGGGTGAATTACAAGAAAAACTGTTTTTT	NA	TRBJ1-4	TRBV19	TRBD1
CASSQEPGGGNTEAFF	TGCGCCAGCAGCCAAGAACCAGGGGGCGGAAACACTGAAGCTTTCTTT	NA	TRBJ1-1	TRBV4-1	TRBD1
CASSVSRGWETQYF	TGTGCCAGCAGCGTAAGCAGGGGGTGGGAGACCCAGTACTTC	NA	TRBJ2-5	TRBV9	TRBD1
CASSFNRGAGQETQYF	TGTGCCAGCAGCTTTAATCGGGGGGCGGGGCAAGAGACCCAGTACTTC	NA	TRBJ2-5	TRBV11-3	NA
CASSPQGAQPQHF	TGTGCCAGTAGTCCACAGGGGGCTCAGCCCCAGCATTTT	NA	TRBJ1-5	TRBV19	TRBD1
CSVLGSYGYTF	TGCAGTGTTCTTGGTTCCTATGGCTACACCTTC	NA	TRBJ1-2	TRBV20-1	NA
CASSQGDTRNTEAFF	TGCGCCAGCAGCCAAGGGGACACCCGGAACACTGAAGCTTTCTTT	NA	TRBJ1-1	TRBV4-1	NA
CASSPLEGVETQYF	TGTGCCAGCAGCCCCCTGGAGGGAGTGGAGACCCAGTACTTC	NA	TRBJ2-5	TRBV7-8	NA
CASSPLKNTEAFF	TGTGCCAGCAGCCCACTTAAGAACACTGAAGCTTTCTTT	NA	TRBJ1-1	TRBV11-2	NA
CATSDGPTGGYTF	TGTGCCACCAGTGATGGGCCCACGGGTGGCTACACCTTC	NA	TRBJ1-2	TRBV24-1	NA
CASSVPASGNTGELFF	TGTGCCAGCAGCGTCCCTGCAAGCGGGAACACCGGGGAGCTGTTTTTT	once	TRBJ2-2	TRBV9	NA
CATVTGWVGTEAFF	TGTGCCACCGTGACAGGGTGGGTGGGCACTGAAGCTTTCTTT	NA	TRBJ1-1	TRBV15	TRBD1
CASRGRTARETQYF	TGTGCCAGCAGGGGTCGGACAGCCCGAGAGACCCAGTACTTC	NA	TRBJ2-5	TRBV2	NA